Listed below are T cell receptor beta chains from one sample, sequenced in a study of tumor-infiltrating lymphocytes in primary liver carcinoma. TCRdb independently ran MiXCR on the multiplex PCR reads; one entry per CDR3 protein. The sample includes approximately 53,000 distinct CDR3 sequences, roughly 80% seen only once; the top ten take approximately 25%. The sample comprised liver tumor tissue from sampling region 5. The origin of the receptors is a man aged 35 to 55 with primary liver carcinoma and hepatitis B virus infection. CDR3s include the opening cysteine and the closing phenylalanine or tryptophan. The D gene is left open where the match is weak. Size values are once, few and many counts, or a class for expanded clones, and some rows have none.

>TRBJ2-1|TRBD2|TRBV7-8|NA
CAISLGGSGREQFF
TGTGCCATCAGCTTAGGGGGTAGCGGGAGAGAGCAATTCTTC
>TRBJ2-1|NA|TRBV27|NA
CASNSMTGNKQFF
TGTGCCAGCAATTCGATGACGGGCAATAAGCAGTTCTTC
>TRBJ2-6|NA|TRBV11-2|NA
CASSMGGGRGISLSEANALTF
TGTGCCAGCAGCATGGGGGGAGGCAGGGGCATTTCCCTCTCTGAGGCCAACGCCCTGACTTTC
>TRBJ1-4|TRBD1|TRBV19|NA
CASRPLVSGGAELFF
TGTGCCAGTAGGCCCCTCGTATCAGGGGGCGCCGAACTGTTTTTT
>TRBJ1-2|NA|TRBV4-2|once
CASSQDPQGDYGYSF
TGTGCCAGCAGCCAAGATCCTCAAGGGGACTATGGCTACAGCTTC
>TRBJ1-1|NA|TRBV11-3|NA
CASRTALNTGAFF
TGTGCCAGCAGAACAGCTTTGAACACTGGAGCTTTCTTT
>TRBJ2-1|TRBD2|TRBV5-6|NA
CASGASGSGRDNEQFF
TGTGCCAGCGGCGCGTCTGGGAGCGGGAGGGACAATGAGCAGTTCTTC
>TRBJ2-7|NA|TRBV5-5|medium-sized
CASSLVPREGEQYF
TGTGCCAGCAGCTTGGTTCCACGTGAAGGAGAGCAGTACTTC
>TRBJ2-4|NA|TRBV7-9|NA
CASSLPVGRRCIQYF
TGTGCCAGCAGCTTACCCGTCGGGAGAAGGTGCATTCAGTACTTC
>TRBJ2-3|TRBD2|TRBV5-1|NA
CASSLGPSGSPDTQYF
TGCGCCAGCAGCTTGGGGCCTAGCGGGAGCCCAGATACGCAGTATTTT
>TRBJ2-1|TRBD2|TRBV5-6|NA
CVSSSSGSGRDNEQFF
TGTGTCAGCAGCTCGTCTGGGAGCGGGAGGGACAATGAGCAGTTCTTC
>TRBJ1-2|NA|TRBV16|NA
CVSSQFGAGYTF
NA
>TRBJ1-1|NA|TRBV9|many
CASSVDGQPITEAFF
TGTGCCAGCAGCGTAGATGGACAGCCGATCACTGAAGCTTTCTTT
>TRBJ2-1|TRBD1|TRBV11-2|NA
CASNTAGQGFNEQFF
TGTGCCAGCAACACTGCGGGACAGGGTTTCAATGAGCAGTTCTTC
>TRBJ2-7|TRBD2|TRBV11-2|NA
CAGSSEGTSGRASYEQYF
TGCGCCGGCAGCTCTGAAGGGACTAGCGGGAGGGCTTCCTACGAGCAGTACTTC
>TRBJ2-2|NA|TRBV4-2|once
CASNQDQVEGELFF
TGTGCCAGCAACCAAGATCAGGTGGAAGGGGAACTGTTTTTT
>TRBJ2-1|TRBD2|TRBV11-2|NA
CASSFSGPLDNELLF
TGTGCCAGCAGCTTTAGCGGGCCACTCGACAATGAACTGTTATTC
>TRBJ2-1|TRBD1|TRBV29-1|NA
CSATRDRAYNEQFF
TGCAGCGCCACCCGGGACAGGGCATACAATGAGCAGTTCTTC
>TRBJ2-5|TRBD1|TRBV19|NA
CTSSTSGTGCVETQYF
TGTACTAGTAGTACTTCCGGGACAGGCTGTGTAGAGACCCAGTACTTC
>TRBJ2-2|NA|TRBV7-3|NA
CASKDVRGGHLTGELFF
TGTGCCAGCAAAGACGTCAGGGGGGGACACCTCACCGGGGAGCTGTTTTTT
>TRBJ2-1|TRBD2|TRBV10-1|medium-sized
CASSGGEGTQQFF
TGCGCCAGCAGCGGTGGGGAGGGTACCCAGCAGTTCTTC
>TRBJ1-5|NA|TRBV4-3|NA
CASGQSRKQSQHF
TGCGCCAGCGGCCAGTCCAGGAAGCAGTCCCAGCATTTT
>TRBJ1-1|TRBD1|TRBV6-6|NA
CARSTGGTTEAFF
TGTGCCAGGAGCACAGGGGGCACTACCGAAGCTTTCTTT
>TRBJ2-3|NA|TRBV14|NA
CASSQRQGGGADTQYF
TGTGCCAGCAGCCAACGGCAGGGGGGAGGGGCAGATACGCAGTATTTT
>TRBJ1-2|TRBD1|TRBV4-3|NA
CASSQDFRQGRIYGYTF
TGCGCCAGCAGCCAGGATTTTCGACAGGGGCGAATCTATGGGTACACCTTC
>TRBJ2-3|TRBD2|TRBV11-3|NA
CAISLGVTSGSTDTQYF
TGTGCCATCAGCTTAGGGGTAACTAGCGGGAGCACAGATACGCAGTATTTT
>TRBJ2-3|TRBD2|TRBV30|once
CVWSRLAFTYTQYF
TGTGTCTGGAGCCGACTAGCGTTCACATATACGCAGTATTTT
>TRBJ2-5|TRBD2|TRBV11-2|NA
CASSPSSIQGTERESQYF
TGTGCTAGCAGCCCTAGCTCAATCCAGGGTACTGAGCGGGAGTCCCAGTACTTC
>TRBJ2-5|NA|TRBV5-8|NA
CANSPMGVRDTQYF
TGTGCCAACAGCCCCATGGGCGTCAGGGACACCCAGTACTTC
>TRBJ1-1|TRBD1|TRBV5-1|NA
CASSAAGGYIEAFF
TGTGCCAGCAGCGCCGCAGGGGGCTATATTGAAGCCTTCTTT
>TRBJ1-1|NA|TRBV28|NA
CAPKGPTEASF
TGTGCCCCAAAGGGACCCACTGAAGCTTCCTTT
>TRBJ2-7|NA|TRBV6-5|NA
CVNSSSGYEQYF
TGTGTCAACAGTTCCTCAGGGTACGAGCAGTACTTC
>TRBJ2-6|NA|TRBV11-2|NA
CITQRPRSWANVLTF
TGTATCACCCAGCGGCCGCGCTCTTGGGCCAACGTCCTGACTTTC
>TRBJ1-1|NA|TRBV13|NA
CASSARGGGAIF
TGTGCCAGCAGCGCCAGGGGTGGTGGAGCTATCTTT
>TRBJ2-5|NA|TRBV12-3/TRBV12-4|NA
CTSSLVRETQYF
TGTACCAGCAGTTTAGTACGGGAGACCCAGTACTTC
>TRBJ2-7|NA|TRBV5-1|NA
CTSSPGVSGHEQYF
TGCACCAGCAGCCCCGGTGTTAGCGGCCACGAGCAGTACTTC
>TRBJ2-3|NA|TRBV11-1|NA
CASSSGGSSVGAQIDTQYF
TGTGCCAGCAGCTCTGGGGGAAGCTCTGTTGGAGCCCAGATAGATACGCAGTATTTT
>TRBJ2-5|NA|TRBV11-2|NA
CASSPNSIQGIGWETQYF
TGTGCCAGCAGCCCTAACTCAATCCAGGGCATTGGGTGGGAGACCCAGTACTTC
>TRBJ2-7|TRBD2|TRBV6-2/TRBV6-3|NA
CASNYRLATVQYF
TGTGCCAGCAATTACAGACTAGCAACCGTGCAGTACTTC
>TRBJ2-2|NA|TRBV11-1|NA
CVRIFWDTGELFF
TGTGTCCGCATCTTTTGGGACACCGGGGAGCTGTTTTTT
>TRBJ2-5|NA|TRBV28|NA
CASTPERVVETQYF
TGTGCAAGCACGCCGGAGAGGGTGGTAGAGACCCAGTATTTC
>TRBJ2-6|NA|TRBV6-6|few
CASSRQERGANVLTF
TGTGCCAGCAGTCGACAGGAGCGCGGGGCCAACGTCCTGACTTTC
>TRBJ2-5|TRBD2|TRBV29-1|NA
CSVGGTSESRETRYF
TGCAGCGTTGGTGGGACTAGCGAGAGTAGGGAGACCCGGTACTTC
>TRBJ2-4|NA|TRBV29-1|NA
CSVIHVRGIQCF
TGCAGCGTAATTCATGTGCGGGGCATTCAGTGCTTC
>TRBJ2-7|NA|TRBV11-1|NA
CTTSLRVKASLGEQYF
TGTACCACCAGCCTGCGCGTCAAGGCGTCCCTGGGGGAGCAGTACTTC
>TRBJ2-7|NA|TRBV4-2|NA
CASSQERLETGDWEQYF
TGTGCCAGCAGTCAAGAGAGGCTTGAAACAGGGGACTGGGAGCAGTACTTC
>TRBJ2-2|NA|TRBV6-2/TRBV6-3|few
CSSSDIGIRLVNTGELFF
TGTTCCAGCAGCGACATAGGGATTCGACTAGTCAACACCGGGGAGCTGTTTTTT